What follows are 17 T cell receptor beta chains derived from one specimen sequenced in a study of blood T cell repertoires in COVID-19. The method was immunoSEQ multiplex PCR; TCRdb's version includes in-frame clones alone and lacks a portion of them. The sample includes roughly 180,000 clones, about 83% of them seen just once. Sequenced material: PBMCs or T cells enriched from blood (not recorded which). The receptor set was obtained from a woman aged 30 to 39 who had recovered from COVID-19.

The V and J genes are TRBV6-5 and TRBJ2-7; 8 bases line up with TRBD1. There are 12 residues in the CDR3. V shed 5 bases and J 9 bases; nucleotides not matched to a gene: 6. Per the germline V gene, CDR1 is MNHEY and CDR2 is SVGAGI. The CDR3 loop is CASSKDRALQYF. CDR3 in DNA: TGTGCCAGCAGTAAGGACAGGGCCTTGCAGTACTTC.

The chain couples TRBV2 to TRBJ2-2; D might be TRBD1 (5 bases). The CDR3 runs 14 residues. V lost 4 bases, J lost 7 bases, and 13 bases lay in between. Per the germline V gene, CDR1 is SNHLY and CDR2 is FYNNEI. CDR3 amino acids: CASSGQGRVGELFF. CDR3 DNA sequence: TGTGCCAGCAGTGGGCAGGGTCGCGTCGGGGAGCTGTTTTTT.

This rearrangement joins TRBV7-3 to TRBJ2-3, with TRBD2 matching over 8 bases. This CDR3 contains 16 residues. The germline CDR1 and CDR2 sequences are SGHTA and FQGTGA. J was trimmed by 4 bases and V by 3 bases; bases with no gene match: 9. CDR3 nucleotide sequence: TGTGCCAGCAGCTTTAAAAGCGGGAGAGTCGCAGATACGCAGTATTTT. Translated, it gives CASSFKSGRVADTQYF.

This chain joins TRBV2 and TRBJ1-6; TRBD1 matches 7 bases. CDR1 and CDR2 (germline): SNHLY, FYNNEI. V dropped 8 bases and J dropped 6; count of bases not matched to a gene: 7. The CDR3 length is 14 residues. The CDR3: CASVGTESNSPLHF. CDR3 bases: TGTGCCAGCGTCGGGACAGAGAGTAATTCACCCCTCCACTTT.

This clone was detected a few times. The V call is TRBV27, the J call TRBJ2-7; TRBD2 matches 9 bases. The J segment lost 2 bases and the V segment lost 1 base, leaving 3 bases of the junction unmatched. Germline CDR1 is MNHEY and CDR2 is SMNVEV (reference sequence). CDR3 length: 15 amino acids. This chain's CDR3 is CASSLLAGGPYEQYF. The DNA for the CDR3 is TGTGCCAGCAGTTTATTGGCGGGAGGGCCCTACGAGCAGTACTTC.

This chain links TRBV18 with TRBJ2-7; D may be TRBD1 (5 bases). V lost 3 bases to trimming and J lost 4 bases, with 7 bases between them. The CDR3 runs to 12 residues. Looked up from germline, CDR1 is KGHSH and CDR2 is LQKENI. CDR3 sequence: CASSPTEYEQYF. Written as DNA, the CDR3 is TGTGCCAGCTCACCGACAGAGTACGAGCAGTACTTC.

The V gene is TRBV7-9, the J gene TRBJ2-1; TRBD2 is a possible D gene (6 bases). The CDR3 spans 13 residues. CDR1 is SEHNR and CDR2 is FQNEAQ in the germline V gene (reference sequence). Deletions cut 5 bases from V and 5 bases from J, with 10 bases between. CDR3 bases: TGTGCCAGCAGCCCTCCGGGGGACAATGAGCAGTTCTTC. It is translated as CASSPPGDNEQFF.

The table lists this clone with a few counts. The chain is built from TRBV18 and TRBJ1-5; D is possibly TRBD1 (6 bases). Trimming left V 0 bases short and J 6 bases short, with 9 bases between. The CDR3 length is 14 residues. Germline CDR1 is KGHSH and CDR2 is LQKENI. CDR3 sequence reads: CASSPPGGAQPQHF. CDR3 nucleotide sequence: TGTGCCAGCTCACCACCGGGGGGGGCTCAGCCCCAGCATTTT. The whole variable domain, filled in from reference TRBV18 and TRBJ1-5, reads NAGVMQNPRHLVRRRGQEARLRCSPMKGHSHVYWYRQLPEEGLKFMVYLQKENIIDESGMPKERFSAEFPKEGPSILRIQQVVRGDSAAYFCASSPPGGAQPQHFGDGTRLSIL.

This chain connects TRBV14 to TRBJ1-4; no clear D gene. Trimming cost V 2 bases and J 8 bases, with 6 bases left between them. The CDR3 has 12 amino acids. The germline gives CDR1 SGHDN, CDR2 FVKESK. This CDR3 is CASSQSGEKLFF. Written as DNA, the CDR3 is TGTGCCAGCAGCCAATCCGGGGAAAAACTGTTTTTT. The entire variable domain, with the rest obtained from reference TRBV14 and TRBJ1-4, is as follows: EAGVTQFPSHSVIEKGQTVTLRCDPISGHDNLYWYRRVMGKEIKFLLHFVKESKQDESGMPNNRFLAERTGGTYSTLKVQPAELEDSGVYFCASSQSGEKLFFGSGTQLSVL.

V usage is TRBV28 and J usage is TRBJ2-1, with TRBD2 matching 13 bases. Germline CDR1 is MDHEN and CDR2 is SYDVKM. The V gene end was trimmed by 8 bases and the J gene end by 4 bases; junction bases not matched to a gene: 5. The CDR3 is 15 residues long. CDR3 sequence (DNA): TGTGCCAGCGGGACTAGCGGGACCGGTTACAATGAGCAGTTCTTC. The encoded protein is CASGTSGTGYNEQFF.

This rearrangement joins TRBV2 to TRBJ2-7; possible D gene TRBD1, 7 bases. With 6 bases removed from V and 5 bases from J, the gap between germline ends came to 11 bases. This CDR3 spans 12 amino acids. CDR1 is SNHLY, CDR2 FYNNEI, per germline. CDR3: CASSSGGHEQYF. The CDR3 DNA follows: TGTGCCAGCAGCTCAGGGGGGCACGAGCAGTACTTC.

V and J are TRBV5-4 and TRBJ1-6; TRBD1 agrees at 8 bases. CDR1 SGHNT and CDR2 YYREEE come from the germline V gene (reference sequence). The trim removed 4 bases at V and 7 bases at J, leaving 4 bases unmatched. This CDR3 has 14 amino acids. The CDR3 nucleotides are TGTGCCAGCAGCCTGACAGGGGAGAATTCACCCCTCCACTTT. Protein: CASSLTGENSPLHF.

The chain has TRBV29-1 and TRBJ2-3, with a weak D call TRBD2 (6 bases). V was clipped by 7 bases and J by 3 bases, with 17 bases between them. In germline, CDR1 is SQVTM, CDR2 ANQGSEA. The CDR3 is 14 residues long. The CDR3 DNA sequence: TGCAGCGCCCCTGGGGCGGGGATGACAGATACGCAGTATTTT. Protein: CSAPGAGMTDTQYF.

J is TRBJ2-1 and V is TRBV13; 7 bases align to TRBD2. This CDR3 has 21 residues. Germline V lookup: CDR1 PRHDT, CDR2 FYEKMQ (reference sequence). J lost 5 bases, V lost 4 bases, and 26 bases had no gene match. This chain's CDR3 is CASSSNEGWLAEPLKNNEQFF. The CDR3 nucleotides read TGTGCCAGCAGCTCCAACGAAGGGTGGCTAGCGGAACCCCTTAAAAACAATGAGCAGTTCTTC.

CDR3 nucleotide sequence: TGTGCCAGCAGATTTAGCGGGTTAAGCACAGATACGCAGTATTTT. It codes for CASRFSGLSTDTQYF. The rearrangement uses TRBV2 and TRBJ2-3; 7 nucleotides match TRBD2. CDR3 size: 15 residues. V shed 6 bases and J 0 bases; nucleotides not matched to a gene: 6. Germline assignment: CDR1 SNHLY and CDR2 FYNNEI.

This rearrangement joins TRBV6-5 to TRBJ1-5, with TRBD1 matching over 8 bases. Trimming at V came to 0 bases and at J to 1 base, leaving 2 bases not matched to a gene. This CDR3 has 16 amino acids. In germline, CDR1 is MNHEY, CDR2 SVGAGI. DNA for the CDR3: TGTGCCAGCAGTTACTCAAGACAGGGGAGCAATCAGCCCCAGCATTTT. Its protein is CASSYSRQGSNQPQHF.

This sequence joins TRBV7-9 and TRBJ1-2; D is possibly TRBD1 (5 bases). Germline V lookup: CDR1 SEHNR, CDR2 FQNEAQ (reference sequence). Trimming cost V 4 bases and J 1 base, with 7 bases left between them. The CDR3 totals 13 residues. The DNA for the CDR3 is TGTGCCAGCAGCTCGGGACTTAACTATGGCTACACCTTC. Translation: CASSSGLNYGYTF.